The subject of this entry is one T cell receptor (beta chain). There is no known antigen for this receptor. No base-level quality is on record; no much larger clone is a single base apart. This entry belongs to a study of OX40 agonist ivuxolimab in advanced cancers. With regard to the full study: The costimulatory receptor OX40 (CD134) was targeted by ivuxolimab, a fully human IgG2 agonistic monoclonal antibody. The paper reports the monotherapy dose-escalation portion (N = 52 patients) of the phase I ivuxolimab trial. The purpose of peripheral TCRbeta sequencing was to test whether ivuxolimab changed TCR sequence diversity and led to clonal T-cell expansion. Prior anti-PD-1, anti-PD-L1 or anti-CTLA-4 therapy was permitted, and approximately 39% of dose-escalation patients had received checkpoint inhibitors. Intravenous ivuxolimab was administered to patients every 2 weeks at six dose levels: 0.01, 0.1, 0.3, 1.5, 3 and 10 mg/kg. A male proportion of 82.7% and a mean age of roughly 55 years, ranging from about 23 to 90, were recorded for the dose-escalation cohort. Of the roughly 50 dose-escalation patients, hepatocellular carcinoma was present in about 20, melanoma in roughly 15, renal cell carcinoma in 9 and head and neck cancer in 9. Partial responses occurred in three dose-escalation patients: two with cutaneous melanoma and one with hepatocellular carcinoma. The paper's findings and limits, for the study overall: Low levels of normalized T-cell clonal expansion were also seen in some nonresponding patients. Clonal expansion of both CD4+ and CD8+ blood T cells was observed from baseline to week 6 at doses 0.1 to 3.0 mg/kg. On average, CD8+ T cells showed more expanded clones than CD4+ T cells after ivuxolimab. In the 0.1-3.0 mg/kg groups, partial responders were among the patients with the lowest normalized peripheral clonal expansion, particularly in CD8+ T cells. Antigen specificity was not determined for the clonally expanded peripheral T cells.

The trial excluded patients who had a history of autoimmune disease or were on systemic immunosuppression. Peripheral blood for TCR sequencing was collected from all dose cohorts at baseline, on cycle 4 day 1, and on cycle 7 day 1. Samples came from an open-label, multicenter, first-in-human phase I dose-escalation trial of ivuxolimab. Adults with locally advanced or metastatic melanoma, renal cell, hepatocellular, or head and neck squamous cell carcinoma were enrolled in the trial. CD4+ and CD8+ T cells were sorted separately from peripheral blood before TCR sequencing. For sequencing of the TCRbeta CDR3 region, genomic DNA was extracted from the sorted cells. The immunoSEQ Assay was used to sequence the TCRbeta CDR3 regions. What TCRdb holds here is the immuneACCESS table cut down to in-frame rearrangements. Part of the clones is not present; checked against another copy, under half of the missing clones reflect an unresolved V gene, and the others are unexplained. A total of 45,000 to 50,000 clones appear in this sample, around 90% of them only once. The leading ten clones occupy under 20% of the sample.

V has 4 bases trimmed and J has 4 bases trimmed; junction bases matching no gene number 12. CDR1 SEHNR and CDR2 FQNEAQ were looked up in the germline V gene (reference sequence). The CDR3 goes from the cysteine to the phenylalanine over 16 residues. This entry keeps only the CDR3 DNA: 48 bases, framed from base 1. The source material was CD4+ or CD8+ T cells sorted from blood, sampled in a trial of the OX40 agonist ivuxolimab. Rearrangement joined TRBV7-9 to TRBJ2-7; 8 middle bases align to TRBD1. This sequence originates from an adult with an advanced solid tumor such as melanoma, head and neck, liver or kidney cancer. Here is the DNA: TGTGCCAGCAGCTCTATCGACAGGGGCATACCTTACGAGCAGTACTTC. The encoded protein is CASSSIDRGIPYEQYF.